This TCR beta chain was profiled in a study of blood T cell repertoires in COVID-19. Study information: Italy, Spain and the United States were the sources of the convalescent and acute COVID-19 samples. PBMCs, B-cell-depleted T cells, or T cells provided the cDNA or gDNA that made up the material.

Clones were read by immunoSEQ multiplex PCR, and TCRdb kept only the in-frame ones, dropping some. Of some 220,000 clones listed, around 80% are singletons. The CDR3 spans 14 residues. Germline V CDR1 and CDR2: MNHEY, SVGAGI. The J segment lost 3 bases and the V segment lost 5 bases, leaving 5 bases of the junction unmatched. The receptor was isolated from a woman in her 70s with acute or convalescent COVID-19. J is TRBJ2-7 and V is TRBV6-5, with 9 bases that match TRBD1. The sample comprised peripheral blood. In DNA, the CDR3 is TGTGCCAGCAGTCCGGACAGGGGATTCTACGAGCAGTACTTC. Its translation: CASSPDRGFYEQYF.